The 25 T cell receptor beta chains in this list originate from one sample, sequenced in a study of T cell clonality in common variable immunodeficiency. Assay: immunoSEQ multiplex PCR; the TCRdb copy retains only in-frame clones and omits some. This sample comprises about 42,000 clones, none seen once only. Sequencing was performed on peripheral blood mononuclear cells. The source of these receptors is a person aged 18 to 75 in good health.

This clone was seen many times. The sequenced fragment ends 3 residues before the CDR3 boundary, so the rest is inferred from the germline J gene. This rearrangement joins TRBV7-3 to TRBJ2-1, with TRBD1 matching 8 bases. Losses at the gene ends were 3 bases for V and 6 bases for J; bases not matched to a gene: 10. The CDR3 has 16 residues. Germline V gene sequence: CDR1 SGHTA, CDR2 FQGTGA. The sequenced CDR3 bases are TGTGCCAGCAGCTTTGGGAGAAGGACAGGGTCCAATGAG. Its protein is CASSFGRRTGSNE. The complete CDR3 reads CASSFGRRTGSNEQFF. Full variable domain (outside the CDR3, taken from reference TRBV7-3 and TRBJ2-1): GAGVSQTPSNKVTEKGKYVELRCDPISGHTALYWYRQSLGQGPEFLIYFQGTGAADDSGLPNDRFFAVRPEGSVSTLKIQRTERGDSAVYLCASSFGRRTGSNEQFFGPGTRLTVL.

This clone appeared many times. The observed sequence ends 3 residues before the CDR3 terminus, with the missing tail filled in from the germline J gene. V gene TRBV20-1 combines with J gene TRBJ2-1; 9 nucleotides agree with TRBD2. Germline CDR1 is DFQATT and CDR2 is SNEGSKA (reference sequence). The CDR3 runs to 15 residues. The ends lost 0 bases at V and 7 bases at J; junction bases unmatched: 7. The DNA read from the CDR3 is TGCAGTGCTAGAGAAGGTAGCGGGAGAAGTAATGAG. This gives the protein CSAREGSGRSNE. From start to end, the CDR3 is CSAREGSGRSNEQFF.

The table lists this clone with many counts. The CDR3 end is not reached by the read, which stops 3 residues before it; the germline J gene fills it in. This chain uses TRBV18 with TRBJ2-7, with 9 positions matching TRBD1. The CDR3 consists of 14 residues. Trimming at V came to 3 bases and at J to 6 bases, leaving 6 bases not matched to a gene. In germline, CDR1 is KGHSH, CDR2 LQKENI. The CDR3 bases that were read are TGTGCCAGCTCACCCGGGACAGGGTTTAGCGAG. Amino acid sequence: CASSPGTGFSE. In full, the CDR3 is CASSPGTGFSEQYF.

At least ten counts were recorded for this clone. The missing CDR3 end, 3 residues past where the read stops, is filled in from the germline J gene. This rearrangement joins TRBV7-3 to TRBJ2-7, with 8 nucleotides matching TRBD1. Germline V gene lookup returns CDR1 SGHTA and CDR2 FQGTGA. The ends lost 7 bases at V and 6 bases at J; junction bases unmatched: 5. The CDR3 has 12 amino acids. The DNA read from the CDR3 is TGTGCCAGCACCGAGGACAGGGCCGAG. Its protein product is CASTEDRAE. The entire CDR3 protein is CASTEDRAEQYF.

This clone was recorded at least ten times. One junction end does not reproduce the germline sequence, and a read error may be involved. This CDR3 reads CASSPGQGETDTQYF. The part of the CDR3 DNA that was read is TGCGCCAGCAGCCCCGGACAGGGGGAAACAGATACG. The chain has TRBV4-2 and TRBJ2-3; TRBD1 matches at 10 bases. The read terminates 3 residues ahead of where the CDR3 ends, so the germline J gene completes it. Germline values: CDR1 LGHNA, CDR2 YNFKEQ. This CDR3 is 15 amino acids long.

In its sample, this clone was seen many times. The DNA ends 3 residues before the CDR3 does, and the rest of the CDR3 is filled in from the germline J gene. The gene calls are TRBV6-2 or TRBV6-3 and TRBJ2-1; 14 nucleotides agree with TRBD2. The CDR3 has 16 amino acids. Germline V gene sequence: CDR1 MNHEY, CDR2 SVGEGT. The J segment lost 9 bases and the V segment lost 5 bases, leaving 9 bases of the junction unmatched. The CDR3 region is CASSTGTSGRRGEQFF. The part of the CDR3 DNA that was read is TGTGCCAGCAGTACCGGGACTAGCGGGAGAAGGGGTGAG.

Many counts were recorded for this clone. The CDR3 is cut off 3 residues early in the read; its end comes from the germline J gene. This rearrangement joins TRBV6-4 to TRBJ1-1; no clear D. V was pared by 5 bases and J by 5 bases, with 12 bases between. The CDR3 extends over 13 amino acids. Germline V gene lookup returns CDR1 MRHNA and CDR2 SNTAGT. CDR3 sequence reads: CASSIERGTEAFF. CDR3 bases read: TGTGCCAGCAGTATCGAAAGAGGTACTGAA.

This clone was seen repeatedly, ten times or more. The read falls 3 residues short of the CDR3 end, and the missing part is taken from the germline J gene. The chain combines TRBV20-1 with TRBJ1-1, with D perhaps TRBD1 (6 bases). V was cut by 6 bases and J by 7 bases, with 18 bases left in between. CDR1 DFQATT and CDR2 SNEGSKA come from the germline V gene (reference sequence). The CDR3 has 13 amino acids. Partial CDR3 DNA: TGCAGTGCCCCGGGGGGGCGGGAATTTGAA. As protein: CSAPGGREFE. The full-length CDR3 reads as CSAPGGREFEAFF.

The table lists this clone with many counts. The CDR3 end lies 3 residues beyond the end of the read and is filled in from the germline J gene. V and J are TRBV5-4 and TRBJ2-3; 7 nucleotides agree with TRBD1. The CDR3 totals 15 residues. The germline gives CDR1 SGHNT, CDR2 YYREEE (reference sequence). The CDR3 protein is CASSLVAGGAETQYF. CDR3 DNA, as far as it was read: TGTGCCAGCAGCTTGGTGGCAGGGGGAGCGGAGACG.

About this clone itself: The read ends 3 residues early relative to the CDR3; the germline J gene fills the gap. This same CDR3 is encoded by further DNA sequences in the sample. The chain employs TRBV7-9 and TRBJ2-7; D is perhaps TRBD2 (5 bases). CDR1 is SEHNR and CDR2 is FQNEAQ in the germline V gene (reference sequence). Trimming stripped 3 bases from V and 5 bases from J, with 14 bases between. The CDR3 totals 14 residues. CDR3 amino acids: CASSLWRTADEQYF. CDR3 DNA (partial): TGTGCCAGCAGCTTGTGGCGGACTGCCGACGAG.

In this sample, this clone turned up many times. The observed sequence ends 3 residues before the CDR3 terminus, with the missing tail filled in from the germline J gene. The rearrangement uses TRBV10-3 and TRBJ2-5; tentative D call: TRBD1 (5 bases). The CDR3 sequence is 12 residues long. V was cut by 10 bases and J by 5 bases, with 14 bases left in between. Germline lookup yields CDR1 ENHRY and CDR2 SYGVKD. CDR3 sequence: CASATGLETQYF. The DNA read from the CDR3 is TGTGCCAGCGCCACAGGTTTGGAGACC.

This clone appeared many times. Sequencing ends 3 residues short of the CDR3 end; the germline J gene provides the rest. The rearrangement uses TRBV19 and TRBJ2-3; 7 nucleotides agree with TRBD1. V shed 2 bases, J shed 2 bases, and the junction held 1 base outside the gene matches. CDR1 and CDR2 from the germline V gene are LNHDA and SQIVND (reference sequence). The CDR3 is 14 amino acids. CDR3 sequence reads: CASSIRGPTDTQYF. The CDR3 DNA, read in part, is TGTGCCAGTAGTATAAGGGGGCCCACAGATACG.

This clone showed up many times. The read stops 3 residues short of the end of the CDR3; the missing end is completed from the germline J gene. The rearrangement joins TRBV7-2 to TRBJ2-5; the D is unclear. CDR3 size: 11 residues. Trimming took 6 bases from V and 3 from J, leaving 5 bases between them. Germline loops: CDR1 SGHTA, CDR2 FQGNSA. The DNA read from the CDR3 is TGTGCCAGCAGATCTGAAGAGACC. Its protein is CASRSEET. The whole CDR3 protein is CASRSEETQYF.

The table lists this clone with many counts. The read ends 3 residues shy of where the CDR3 ends; the end is completed using the germline J gene. The V call is TRBV6-2 or TRBV6-3, the J call TRBJ2-2; 7 nucleotides agree with TRBD2. Germline lookup yields CDR1 MNHEY and CDR2 SVGEGT. J was trimmed by 4 bases and V by 3 bases; bases with no gene match: 8. The CDR3 covers 16 residues. The CDR3 sequence is CASSYLREKGTGELFF. CDR3 DNA (partial): TGTGCCAGCAGTTATTTGCGGGAGAAAGGCACCGGGGAG.

This clone was seen many times. The read ends 3 residues before the CDR3 terminus; that terminus is restored from the germline J gene. The V call is TRBV7-8, the J call TRBJ2-3; TRBD2 matches 13 bases. This CDR3 contains 18 residues. In germline, CDR1 is SGHVS, CDR2 FQNEAQ. The trim removed 5 bases at V and 2 bases at J, leaving 10 bases unmatched. The CDR3 DNA, read in part, is TGTGCCAGCAGCCCGGGGACTAGCGGGGATAACTTCACAGATACG. Translation gives CASSPGTSGDNFTDT. The full CDR3 protein is CASSPGTSGDNFTDTQYF.

This clone occurred many times. The read is 3 residues too short to cover the CDR3 end, so that end is filled in from the germline J gene. The rearrangement joins TRBV6-1 to TRBJ1-2; D ambiguous. V was shortened by 0 bases and J by 4 bases, with 15 bases between the two germline ends. CDR3 size: 16 residues. Germline values: CDR1 MNHNS, CDR2 SASEGT. The sequenced CDR3 bases are TGTGCCAGCAGTGAAGCTTGGGCAGGAAGAACCTATGGC. It is translated as CASSEAWAGRTYG. The entire CDR3 protein reads CASSEAWAGRTYGYTF.

This clone was detected many times. The sequence runs out 3 residues before the end of the CDR3; the remainder is reconstructed from the germline J gene. V is TRBV20-1 and J is TRBJ2-3; D may be TRBD2 (6 bases). Germline V CDR1 and CDR2: DFQATT, SNEGSKA (reference sequence). V was cut by 3 bases and J by 0 bases, with 10 bases left in between. CDR3 length: 14 residues. The chain's CDR3 is CSASTAGSTDTQYF. The covered CDR3 bases are TGCAGTGCTAGTACGGCGGGAAGCACAGATACG.

This clone showed up many times. The sequenced part of the CDR3 DNA is TGTGCCAGCAGTTATGCCATCGAAGGCGAG. It specifies CASSYAIEGE. The complete CDR3 protein is CASSYAIEGEQYF. This sequence joins TRBV12-3 or TRBV12-4 and TRBJ2-7; the D is unclear. The read comes to an end 3 residues before the CDR3 does, leaving the germline J gene to fill in the end. V was pared by 4 bases and J by 6 bases, with 13 bases between. The CDR3 has 13 residues.

Of note for this clone: The read halts 3 residues ahead of the CDR3 end, with the missing end drawn from the germline J gene. The V gene is TRBV2, the J gene TRBJ2-2; no clear D. V was trimmed by 8 bases and J by 6 bases, leaving 10 bases between them. Germline V gene lookup returns CDR1 SNHLY and CDR2 FYNNEI. This CDR3 region has 12 residues. CDR3 bases read: TGTGCCAGCGCAGAACGGGCCGGGGAG. Its translation is CASAERAGE. The entire CDR3 sequence reads CASAERAGELFF.

This clone was counted at least ten times. The read ends 3 residues before the CDR3 terminus; that terminus is restored from the germline J gene. The V and J genes are TRBV10-3 and TRBJ2-1; 9 nucleotides line up with TRBD1. The CDR3 runs 15 residues. Per the germline V gene, CDR1 is ENHRY and CDR2 is SYGVKD. Trimming at V came to 6 bases and at J to 7 bases, leaving 10 bases not matched to a gene. The CDR3 protein is CAISLTGGANNEQFF. Partial CDR3 DNA: TGTGCCATCAGCCTAACAGGGGGCGCGAATAATGAG.

This clone was counted at least ten times. The read finishes 3 residues shy of the CDR3 end, and the germline J gene is used to complete it. The chain couples TRBV5-5 to TRBJ2-1; maybe TRBD2 (6 bases). The CDR3 sequence is 15 residues long. Trimming took off 4 bases at V and 1 base at J, with 12 bases between the two ends. Germline CDR1 and CDR2: SGHKS and YYEKEE (reference sequence). The DNA read from the CDR3 is TGTGCCAGCAGCATCGGGACTCCTTCCTACAATGAG. Its translation is CASSIGTPSYNE. The full CDR3 is CASSIGTPSYNEQFF. Combining the CDR3 with reference TRBV5-5 and TRBJ2-1 gives the whole variable domain DAGVTQSPTHLIKTRGQQVTLRCSPISGHKSVSWYQQVLGQGPQFIFQYYEKEERGRGNFPDRFSARQFPNYSSELNVNALLLGDSALYLCASSIGTPSYNEQFFGPGTRLTVL.

This clone was counted ten times or more. Sequencing ends 3 residues short of the CDR3 end; the germline J gene provides the rest. The genes are TRBV12-3 or TRBV12-4 and TRBJ2-7, with TRBD1 matching over 10 bases. Losses at the gene ends were 8 bases for V and 0 bases for J; bases not matched to a gene: 1. The CDR3 is made up of 13 amino acids. The CDR3 loop reads CASGDRGSYEQYF. The part of the CDR3 DNA that was read is TGTGCCAGCGGGGACAGGGGCTCCTACGAG.

The table lists this clone with many counts. The read ends 3 residues shy of where the CDR3 ends; the end is completed using the germline J gene. The genes are TRBV5-5 and TRBJ2-1, with D possibly being TRBD2 (6 bases). Deletions cut 4 bases from V and 7 bases from J, with 12 bases between. CDR1 and CDR2 from the germline V gene are SGHKS and YYEKEE (reference sequence). The length of the CDR3 is 13 residues. CDR3 protein: CASSRDFLNEQFF. The sequenced CDR3 bases are TGTGCCAGCAGCCGGGACTTTCTAAATGAG.

There are many counts of this clone. Coverage ceases 3 residues before the CDR3 finishes, and the germline J gene fills in the end. The J gene is TRBJ2-5, the V gene TRBV5-1; 9 bases are shared with TRBD2. The CDR3 is 14 amino acids. Germline assignment: CDR1 SGHRS and CDR2 YFSETQ. Trimming took 4 bases from V and 2 from J; bases not matched to a gene: 3. Partial CDR3 DNA: TGCGCCAGCAGCGCGGGGGGGGTTCAAGAGACC. It is translated as CASSAGGVQET. The entire CDR3 reads CASSAGGVQETQYF.

This clone has at least ten counts. The read terminates 3 residues ahead of where the CDR3 ends, so the germline J gene completes it. This chain joins TRBV20-1 and TRBJ2-5, with D possibly being TRBD1 (6 bases). V lost 5 bases and J 2 bases, leaving 12 bases between the germline ends. The CDR3 extends over 13 amino acids. Germline values: CDR1 DFQATT, CDR2 SNEGSKA (reference sequence). CDR3 protein: CSAYSTGQETQYF. CDR3 bases read: TGCAGTGCTTATTCAACAGGGCAAGAGACC.